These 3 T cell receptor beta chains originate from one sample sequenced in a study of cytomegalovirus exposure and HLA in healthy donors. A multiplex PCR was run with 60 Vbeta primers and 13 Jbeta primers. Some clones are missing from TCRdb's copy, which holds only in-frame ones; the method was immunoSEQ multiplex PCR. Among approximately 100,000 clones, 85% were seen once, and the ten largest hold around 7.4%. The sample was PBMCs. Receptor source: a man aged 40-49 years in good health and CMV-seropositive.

In DNA, the CDR3 is TGTGCCAGCAGTTACTCAGCGGCCCTGGGCGAGCAGTACTTC. Its translation is CASSYSAALGEQYF. The rearrangement links TRBV6-5 to TRBJ2-7, with a tentative D call TRBD2 (5 bases). The CDR3 is 14 amino acids. V gave up 0 bases and J gave up 6 bases, with 12 bases separating them. CDR1 and CDR2 from the germline V gene are MNHEY and SVGAGI.

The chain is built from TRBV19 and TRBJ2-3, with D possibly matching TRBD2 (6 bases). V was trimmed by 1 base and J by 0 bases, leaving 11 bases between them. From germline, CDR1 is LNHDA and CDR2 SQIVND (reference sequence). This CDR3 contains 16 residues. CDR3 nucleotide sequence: TGTGCCAGTAGTATAGGTGGGGAGGACAGCACAGATACGCAGTATTTT. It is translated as CASSIGGEDSTDTQYF.

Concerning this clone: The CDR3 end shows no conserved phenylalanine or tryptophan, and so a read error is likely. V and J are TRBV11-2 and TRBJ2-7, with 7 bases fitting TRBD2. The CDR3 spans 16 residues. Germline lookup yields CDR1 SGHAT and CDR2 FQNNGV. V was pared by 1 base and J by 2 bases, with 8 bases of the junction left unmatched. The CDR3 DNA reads TGTGCCAGCAGCTTAGGCGGCGGGGGAGGACCCTACGAGCAGTACCTC. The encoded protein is CASSLGGGGGPYEQYL.